The 15 T cell receptor beta chains reported below all come from one sample, sequenced in a study of T-cell memory formation after mild COVID-19 (dated by TCRdb to the early 2020s). Libraries were built with 5' RACE. Sequencer: Illumina NovaSeq 6000. Through fastp at Q25 and MiXCR, TCRdb rebuilt clones from the public reads, retaining in-frame beta chains. When rows share a CDR3 protein, they turn into one entry using the most common DNA and genes. Recorded for this sample are 100,000 or so distinct CDR3 sequences; around 10% of them occurred a single time. The ten largest clones represent roughly 40% of the sample. Specimen: PBMCs or a T cell subset sorted from them (not recorded which). The receptors derive from a man in his late teens or twenties who had mild COVID-19 (a few samples of this study predate the infection). The sample titles of this study are shuffled in the database, so cell type and time point are left out; the donor was told from shared clones.

This clonotype was picked up many times. The chain is built from TRBV29-1 and TRBJ2-6, with no clear D. The V end was cut by 4 bases, the J end by 2 bases, with 6 bases between. The CDR3 is 13 residues long. CDR1 and CDR2 (germline): SQVTM, ANQGSEA. The CDR3 loop reads CSVVGPGANVLTF. CDR3 bases: TGCAGCGTTGTAGGTCCTGGGGCCAACGTCCTGACTTTC.

This sequence joins TRBV29-1 and TRBJ2-7, with 9 bases aligning to TRBD2. The germline V gene has CDR1 SQVTM and CDR2 ANQGSEA. The CDR3 loop spans 13 amino acids. The ends lost 3 bases at V and 6 bases at J; junction bases unmatched: 6. CDR3 loop: CSVDRSGGVEQYF. CDR3 nucleotides: TGCAGCGTTGATCGTAGCGGGGGAGTCGAGCAGTACTTC.

This clonotype showed up just a few times. The CDR3 DNA reads TGTGCCAGCAGCTCGGGCTTAGCGGGGACTGAAGCTTTCTTT. It translates to CASSSGLAGTEAFF. J is TRBJ1-1 and V is TRBV7-3; D unresolved. Germline V gene sequence: CDR1 SGHTA, CDR2 FQGTGA. The CDR3 extends over 14 amino acids. The ends were cut back, 4 bases at V and 5 bases at J, with 14 bases in the middle.

This clonotype was seen more than once but under ten times. The rearrangement joins TRBV5-4 to TRBJ2-7, with D maybe TRBD2 (5 bases). This CDR3 is 14 amino acids long. Germline loops: CDR1 SGHNT, CDR2 YYREEE (reference sequence). Trimming took 4 bases from V and 2 from J, leaving 13 bases between them. CDR3 sequence: CASSQAGRTYEQYF. The CDR3 bases are TGTGCCAGCAGCCAGGCGGGCAGGACCTACGAGCAGTACTTC.

This clonotype was observed a few times. The gene calls are TRBV5-5 and TRBJ1-1; D gene unclear. Germline V CDR1 and CDR2: SGHKS, YYEKEE (reference sequence). V lost 5 bases, J lost 4 bases, and 9 bases lay in between. CDR3 length equals 12 residues. The CDR3 bases are TGTGCCAGCAGATTCGGGAGCACTGAAGCTTTCTTT. Translation: CASRFGSTEAFF.

There are many counts of this clonotype. The chain employs TRBV20-1 and TRBJ2-3; D unclear. V was clipped by 2 bases and J by 3 bases, with 12 bases between them. This CDR3 is built from 14 residues. CDR1 is DFQATT, CDR2 SNEGSKA, per germline (reference sequence). The CDR3 nucleotides read TGCAGTGCTAGACCGGGTCTAGGGACAGATACGCAGTATTTT. It codes for CSARPGLGTDTQYF.

The table lists this clonotype with a few counts. This chain links TRBV20-1 with TRBJ2-2; TRBD1 matches at 9 bases. CDR3 length: 14 amino acids. Germline values: CDR1 DFQATT, CDR2 SNEGSKA (reference sequence). J was trimmed by 4 bases and V by 5 bases; bases with no gene match: 5. The CDR3 spells CSAGQGPGTGELFF. In DNA form, the CDR3 reads TGCAGTGCTGGACAGGGGCCGGGCACCGGGGAGCTGTTTTTT.

V usage is TRBV27 and J usage is TRBJ2-5, with TRBD2 matching 11 bases. Trimming cost V 6 bases and J 5 bases; bases outside gene matches: 14. The CDR3 extends over 17 amino acids. Germline assignment: CDR1 MNHEY and CDR2 SMNVEV (reference sequence). The CDR3: CASRTLLAGVASETQYF. As DNA, the CDR3 is TGTGCCAGCAGAACCCTACTAGCGGGGGTTGCGTCGGAGACCCAGTACTTC.

This clonotype has a count of ten or more. V usage is TRBV7-9 and J usage is TRBJ2-2; no firm D call. Germline CDR1 and CDR2: SEHNR and FQNEAQ (reference sequence). V lost 3 bases and J lost 4, with 9 bases in between. CDR3 length: 14 amino acids. The CDR3: CASSFADATGELFF. The CDR3 region has the DNA TGTGCCAGCAGCTTCGCCGACGCCACCGGGGAGCTGTTTTTT.

This clonotype was observed at least ten times. The rearrangement links TRBV3-1 to TRBJ2-1, with 7 bases that match TRBD1. V lost 6 bases to trimming and J lost 10 bases; unmatched junction nucleotides: 6. The CDR3 has 12 amino acids. The germline V gene encodes CDR1 LGHDT and CDR2 YNNKEL (reference sequence). CDR3 coding DNA: TGTGCCAGCAGTTTCGACAGGGTCGAGCAGTTCTTC. Its protein product is CASSFDRVEQFF.

The rearrangement joins TRBV20-1 to TRBJ1-5; D is unclear. The CDR3 extends over 13 amino acids. V lost 1 base and J lost 7, with 11 bases in between. Germline values: CDR1 DFQATT, CDR2 SNEGSKA (reference sequence). The CDR3 DNA follows: TGCAGTGCTAGAGGTCGGATTTACCAGCCCCAGCATTTT. Translation: CSARGRIYQPQHF.

This clonotype was picked up many times. J is TRBJ2-7 and V is TRBV29-1, with 9 bases aligning to TRBD1. This CDR3 spans 14 amino acids. Germline-derived CDR1 and CDR2 are SQVTM and ANQGSEA. J was trimmed by 3 bases and V by 4 bases; bases with no gene match: 7. The CDR3 nucleotides read TGCAGCGTTGGGAGGAGGGACAGGGACTACGAGCAGTACTTC. It yields the protein CSVGRRDRDYEQYF.

This clonotype appeared a few times. The chain combines TRBV7-3 with TRBJ2-1; 11 bases are shared with TRBD2. The CDR3 loop spans 15 amino acids. J lost 4 bases, V lost 5 bases, and 4 bases had no gene match. Germline CDR1 SGHTA, CDR2 FQGTGA. In DNA, the CDR3 is TGTGCCAGCAGCAAACTAGCGGGGGCTTACAATGAGCAGTTCTTC. This encodes CASSKLAGAYNEQFF. Full variable domain (missing parts from reference TRBV7-3 and TRBJ2-1): GAGVSQTPSNKVTEKGKYVELRCDPISGHTALYWYRQSLGQGPEFLIYFQGTGAADDSGLPNDRFFAVRPEGSVSTLKIQRTERGDSAVYLCASSKLAGAYNEQFFGPGTRLTVL.

This clonotype was detected a few times. The rearrangement uses TRBV5-6 and TRBJ1-5, with D possibly being TRBD1 (6 bases). The ends were cut back, 4 bases at V and 4 bases at J, with 9 bases in the middle. This CDR3 has 13 residues. CDR1 SGHDT and CDR2 YYEEEE come from the germline V gene. The CDR3 region is CASSATGNQPQHF. CDR3 in DNA: TGTGCCAGCAGCGCTACAGGGAATCAGCCCCAGCATTTT. Full variable domain (remainder filled in from reference TRBV5-6 and TRBJ1-5): DAGVTQSPTHLIKTRGQQVTLRCSPKSGHDTVSWYQQALGQGPQFIFQYYEEEERQRGNFPDRFSGHQFPNYSSELNVNALLLGDSALYLCASSATGNQPQHFGDGTRLSIL.

There are a few counts of this clonotype. This rearrangement joins TRBV29-1 to TRBJ2-2, with D possibly matching TRBD1 (6 bases). Germline values: CDR1 SQVTM, CDR2 ANQGSEA. With 6 bases removed from V and 0 bases from J, the gap between germline ends came to 11 bases. The CDR3 extends over 14 amino acids. The CDR3 loop reads CSVDRRPNTGELFF. In DNA, the CDR3 is TGCAGCGTCGACAGGCGCCCGAACACCGGGGAGCTGTTTTTT.